A selection of T cell receptor beta chains follows, all from one sample in a study of blood T cell repertoires in COVID-19. Libraries were prepared by immunoSEQ multiplex PCR; TCRdb keeps only in-frame clonotypes and omits some of them. The data contain roughly 120,000 clones, roughly four fifths of them singletons. The specimen sequenced was peripheral blood. The source is a human donor in a cohort sampled during active COVID-19. Each CDR3 is given with its conserved first and last residue. A D gene is named only where the DNA matches it firmly. Clone size appears in some rows only: once, few, many, or a class for an expanded clone.

NA TRBJ1-2 NA TRBV3-1/TRBV3-2 TGTGCCAGCAGCCAACAGGGTACGAGCTACACCTTC CASSQQGTSYTF
once TRBJ2-2 TRBD1 TRBV5-5 TGTGCCAGCGGGACAGTGAACACCGGGGAGCTGTTTTTT CASGTVNTGELFF
NA TRBJ2-2 TRBD2 TRBV12-3/TRBV12-4 TGTGCCAGCAGTACCGGGACTACAGGGGAGCTGTTTTTT CASSTGTTGELFF
NA TRBJ1-4 NA TRBV12-1 TGTGCCAGCAGCCGGGAGGGGCTGAATGAAAAACTGTTTTTT CASSREGLNEKLFF
NA TRBJ2-1 TRBD1 TRBV10-1 TGCGCCAGCCGGGGACAGGGCCAGAACAATGAGCAGTTCTTC CASRGQGQNNEQFF
once TRBJ1-2 TRBD1 TRBV7-2 TGTGCCAGCAGCTCAAGGACAGGGCGTGGCTACACCTTC CASSSRTGRGYTF
NA TRBJ2-5 TRBD2 TRBV11-2 TGTGCCAGCAGCTTAGAATGGATCAGCGGGGGGACCCAAGAGACCCAGTACTTC CASSLEWISGGTQETQYF
NA TRBJ2-5 TRBD2 TRBV7-8 TGTGCCAGCAGCACCCCACTAGCGAAGCAAGAGACCCAGTACTTC CASSTPLAKQETQYF
NA TRBJ1-2 TRBD1 TRBV10-3 TGTGCCACCCAGCCCGCCCTGACAGGGTATGGCTACACCTTC CATQPALTGYGYTF
NA TRBJ2-3 TRBD1 TRBV6-5 TGTGCCAGCAGGATGGGACAGGGGACGACAGATACGCAGTATTTT CASRMGQGTTDTQYF
NA TRBJ1-1 TRBD1 TRBV18 TGTGCCAGCTCCAGGCGGGGACAGGGGGACACTGAAGCTTTCTTT CASSRRGQGDTEAFF
NA TRBJ2-5 NA TRBV6-5 TGTGCCAGCAGTTACTCGTACAGGGCCCAAGAGACCCAGTACTTC CASSYSYRAQETQYF
NA TRBJ2-3 TRBD2 TRBV19 TGTGCCAGTAGTATAGGAAGACTAGCGGGCACAGATACGCAGTATTTT CASSIGRLAGTDTQYF
NA TRBJ1-2 NA TRBV28 TGTGCCAGCAGTTTGGTCAGACTAAACTATGGCTACACCTTC CASSLVRLNYGYTF
NA TRBJ2-3 TRBD2 TRBV3-1/TRBV3-2 TGTGCCAGCAGCACCCGACTAGCGGGTTCGTATAGCACAGATACGCAGTATTTT CASSTRLAGSYSTDTQYF
NA TRBJ1-5 TRBD1 TRBV6-5 TGTGCCAGCAGAGGGGGACAGGGGGTAGGTCAGCCCCAGCATTTT CASRGGQGVGQPQHF
NA TRBJ1-2 TRBD1 TRBV4-3 TGCGCCAGCAGCCTTCGTACGGGACAGGGGTCAGACTATGGCTACACCTTC CASSLRTGQGSDYGYTF
NA TRBJ2-3 NA TRBV24-1 TGTGCCACCAGTGTAGGCGGACTAAGCACAGATACGCAGTATTTT CATSVGGLSTDTQYF
few TRBJ1-1 NA TRBV3-1/TRBV3-2 TGTGCCAGCAGCCAATGGGTTGGGCGCGTGTACACTGAAGCTTTCTTT CASSQWVGRVYTEAFF
NA TRBJ1-2 TRBD1 TRBV6-6 TGTGCCAGCAGTTTCGGGACAGGGACGGGTGGCTACACCTTC CASSFGTGTGGYTF
NA TRBJ2-3 NA TRBV3-1/TRBV3-2 TGTGCCAGCAGCCGGGGGGGGCTTTGGAATACGCAGTATTTT CASSRGGLWNTQYF
NA TRBJ1-2 NA TRBV29-1 TGCAGCGTTGAAGGATTGGGCAGGGGATATGGCTACACCTTC CSVEGLGRGYGYTF
NA TRBJ2-2 TRBD2 TRBV19 TGTGCCAGTAGTACCCCGGGTAGCGGGGGCACCGGGGAGCTGTTTTTT CASSTPGSGGTGELFF
once TRBJ1-2 NA TRBV6-5 TGTGCCAGCAGCAATTACAACAACTATGGCTACACCTTC CASSNYNNYGYTF
NA TRBJ1-3 TRBD1 TRBV10-3 TGTGCCATCAGGGAGACAGGGGATGGAAACACCATATATTTT CAIRETGDGNTIYF
few TRBJ2-7 NA TRBV27 TGTGCCAGCATCATAAAAGGACTCTTTGGGCCCTACGAGCAGTACTTC CASIIKGLFGPYEQYF
NA TRBJ2-3 TRBD1 TRBV5-8 TGTGCCAGCAGCCCTTATTCCGGGACAGGGGCCGCAGATACGCAGTATTTT CASSPYSGTGAADTQYF
NA TRBJ2-3 TRBD1 TRBV4-3 TGCGCCAGCAGCCAACTAATGACAGGGGGGGCAGATACGCAGTATTTT CASSQLMTGGADTQYF
NA TRBJ2-1 NA TRBV18 TGTGCCAGCTCACTAAAGAGCGACAATGAGCAGTTCTTC CASSLKSDNEQFF
few TRBJ2-7 TRBD2 TRBV18 TGTGCCAGCTCACCGGCGGGGGGCCACGAGCAGTACTTC CASSPAGGHEQYF
NA TRBJ2-3 TRBD2 TRBV19 TGTGCCAGTAGTCCCAGCGGGGGGGCCGGAGATACGCAGTATTTT CASSPSGGAGDTQYF
NA TRBJ2-7 TRBD1 TRBV5-6 TGTGCCAGCAGCCCTGGACAGGGGGTCTCCTACGAGCAGTACTTC CASSPGQGVSYEQYF
NA TRBJ2-1 NA TRBV24-1 TGTGCCACACAAGACACCGGGGATTACAATGAGCAGTTCTTC CATQDTGDYNEQFF
NA TRBJ2-6 NA TRBV27 TGTGCCAGCAGTTTAGCAGGGTCCGGGGCCAACGTCCTGACTTTC CASSLAGSGANVLTF
NA TRBJ2-7 TRBD1 TRBV19 TGTGCCAGTAGTACGGGACAGTCCTACGAGCAGTACTTC CASSTGQSYEQYF
NA TRBJ2-5 TRBD2 TRBV5-4 TGTGCCAGCAGCTTCCCAGCGGGGGGGTCTGAGACCCAGTACTTC CASSFPAGGSETQYF
NA TRBJ2-7 TRBD1 TRBV19 TGTGCCAGTAGTTCCGGGACAGGGGGTTACGAGCAGTACTTC CASSSGTGGYEQYF
NA TRBJ2-1 NA TRBV12-5 TGTGCTAGTGGTTTGGTAGGGCGGGCCAACAATGAGCAGTTCTTC CASGLVGRANNEQFF
NA TRBJ2-3 TRBD1 TRBV10-2 TGCGCCAGCAGTGAGGGACAGGTGGGCCCAGATACGCAGTATTTT CASSEGQVGPDTQYF
NA TRBJ1-1 NA TRBV7-2 TGTGCCAGCAGCCTTTCAGTGAACACTGAAGCTTTCTTT CASSLSVNTEAFF
NA TRBJ2-5 NA TRBV5-1 TGCGCCAGCAGATTATCCCCAGCGGGCGGAGGGGAGACCCAGTACTTC CASRLSPAGGGETQYF
NA TRBJ1-1 NA TRBV7-2 TGTGCCAGCAGCTTCGGGTCCCTGGACACTGAAGCTTTCTTT CASSFGSLDTEAFF
NA TRBJ1-3 NA TRBV28 TGTGCCAGCAGTTTTCGGGGGGGCAGCTCTGGAAACACCATATATTTT CASSFRGGSSGNTIYF
NA TRBJ1-5 NA TRBV6-5 TGTGCCAGCAGCACAACTCAGGGATCAGGACAGCCCCAGCATTTT CASSTTQGSGQPQHF
once TRBJ2-7 NA TRBV2 TGTGCCAGCAACGGGAATAACGGGCGCGAGCAGTACTTC CASNGNNGREQYF
NA TRBJ1-4 NA TRBV12-3/TRBV12-4 TGTGCCAGCAGCCGAGGTTGGGATGAAAAACTGTTTTTT CASSRGWDEKLFF
NA TRBJ1-1 NA TRBV4-1 TGCGCCAGCAGCCAAGAGACAGCCCAGTCTCGGACGTTTAACCCGAAGAGAGCTTTCTTT CASSQETAQSRTFNPKRAFF
once TRBJ2-5 NA TRBV28 TGTGCCAGCAGTTTCAACAGCCAAGAGACCCAGTACTTC CASSFNSQETQYF
few TRBJ2-3 TRBD2 TRBV11-2 TGTGCCAGCAGCTTAAATAGCGGGGCAGATACGCAGTATTTT CASSLNSGADTQYF